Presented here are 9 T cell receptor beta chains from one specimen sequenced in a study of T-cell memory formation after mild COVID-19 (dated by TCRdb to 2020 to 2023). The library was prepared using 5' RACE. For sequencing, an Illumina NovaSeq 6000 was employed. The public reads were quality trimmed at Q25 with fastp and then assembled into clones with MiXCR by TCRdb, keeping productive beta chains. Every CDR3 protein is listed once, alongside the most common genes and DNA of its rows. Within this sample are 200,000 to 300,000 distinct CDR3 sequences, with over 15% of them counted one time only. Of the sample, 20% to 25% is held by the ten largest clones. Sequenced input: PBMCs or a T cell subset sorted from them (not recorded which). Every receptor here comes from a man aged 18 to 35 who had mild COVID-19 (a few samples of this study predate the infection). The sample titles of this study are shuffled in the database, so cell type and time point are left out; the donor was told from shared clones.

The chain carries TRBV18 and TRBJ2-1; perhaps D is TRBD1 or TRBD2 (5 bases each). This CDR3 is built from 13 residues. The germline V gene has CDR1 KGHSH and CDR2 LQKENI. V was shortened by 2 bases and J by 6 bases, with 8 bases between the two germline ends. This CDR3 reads CASSPGTANEQFF. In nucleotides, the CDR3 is TGTGCCAGCTCACCAGGGACGGCCAATGAGCAGTTCTTC.

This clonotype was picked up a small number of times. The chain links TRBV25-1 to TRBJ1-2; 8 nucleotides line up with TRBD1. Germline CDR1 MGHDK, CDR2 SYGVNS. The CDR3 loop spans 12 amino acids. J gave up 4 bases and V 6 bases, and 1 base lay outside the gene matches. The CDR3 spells CASRGQGYGYTF. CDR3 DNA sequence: TGTGCCAGCAGAGGACAGGGCTATGGCTACACCTTC.

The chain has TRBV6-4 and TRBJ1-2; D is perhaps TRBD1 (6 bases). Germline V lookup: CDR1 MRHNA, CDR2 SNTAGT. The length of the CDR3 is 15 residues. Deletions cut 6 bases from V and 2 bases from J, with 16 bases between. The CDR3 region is CASSETGFGNYGYTF. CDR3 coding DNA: TGTGCCAGCAGCGAAACAGGGTTTGGAAACTATGGCTACACCTTC.

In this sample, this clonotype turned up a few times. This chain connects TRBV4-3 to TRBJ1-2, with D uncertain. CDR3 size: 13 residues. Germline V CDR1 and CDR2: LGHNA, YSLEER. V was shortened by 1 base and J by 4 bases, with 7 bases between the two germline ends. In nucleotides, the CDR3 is TGCGCCAGCAGCCAAGTCCGGGGCTATGGCTACACCTTC. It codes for CASSQVRGYGYTF.

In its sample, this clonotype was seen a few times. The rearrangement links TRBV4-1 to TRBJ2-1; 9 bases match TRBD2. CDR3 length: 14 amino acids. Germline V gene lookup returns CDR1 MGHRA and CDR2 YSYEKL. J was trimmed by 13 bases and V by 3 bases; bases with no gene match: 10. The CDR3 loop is CASSQRFLAGIQFF. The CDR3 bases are TGCGCCAGCAGCCAGCGGTTTCTAGCGGGGATCCAGTTCTTC.

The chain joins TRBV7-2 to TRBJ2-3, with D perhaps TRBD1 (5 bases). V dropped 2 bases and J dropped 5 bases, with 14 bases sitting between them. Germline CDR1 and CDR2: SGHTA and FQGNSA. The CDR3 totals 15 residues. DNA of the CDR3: TGTGCCAGCAGCTTATGGGGCCTTTGGGGAGATACGCAGTATTTT. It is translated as CASSLWGLWGDTQYF.

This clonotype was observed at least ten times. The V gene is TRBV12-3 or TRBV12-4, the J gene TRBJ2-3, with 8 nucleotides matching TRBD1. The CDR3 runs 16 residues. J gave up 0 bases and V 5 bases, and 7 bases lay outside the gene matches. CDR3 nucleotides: TGTGCCAGCAGTCAGGGGGCCGCGTTAAGCACAGATACGCAGTATTTT. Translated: CASSQGAALSTDTQYF.

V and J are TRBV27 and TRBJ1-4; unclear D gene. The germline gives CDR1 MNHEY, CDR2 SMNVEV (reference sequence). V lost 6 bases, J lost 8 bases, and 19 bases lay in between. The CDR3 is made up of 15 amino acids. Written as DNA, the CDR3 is TGTGCCAGCAGACCAATCCCCGTACCGAAGGAAAAACTGTTTTTT. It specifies CASRPIPVPKEKLFF.

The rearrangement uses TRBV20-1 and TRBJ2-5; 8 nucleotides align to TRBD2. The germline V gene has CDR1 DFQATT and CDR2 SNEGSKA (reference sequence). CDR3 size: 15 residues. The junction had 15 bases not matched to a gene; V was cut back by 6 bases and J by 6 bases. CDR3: CSALKLAATGQTQYF. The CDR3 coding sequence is TGCAGTGCACTCAAACTAGCGGCCACCGGGCAGACCCAGTACTTC.